This T cell receptor (beta chain) was profiled in a study of identical twins. The junction had 3 bases not matched to a gene; V was cut back by 0 bases and J by 12 bases. The CDR3 is 12 residues long. MiXCR, applied by TCRdb to the 5' RACE reads, yields one record per CDR3 protein. The table has a few hundred thousand distinct CDR3 sequences, over 11% seen once. A further study also used this sample, focusing on yellow fever vaccine responses in identical twins.

This sequence originates from a young woman in good health. The rearrangement joins TRBV12-3 or TRBV12-4 to TRBJ2-3; 7 bases map to TRBD1. Sequences were obtained from CD4+ T cells sorted from blood. The DNA for the CDR3 is TGTGCCAGCAGTTTAGCAGGACAGGATCAGTATTTT. This sequence encodes CASSLAGQDQYF.